The 15 T cell receptor beta chains given below trace back to one sample, sequenced in a study of T cell repertoires in cytomegalovirus infection. Antigens for these TCRs are unknown. From the reads, TCRdb called clonotypes with MiXCR, one entry per CDR3 protein. The sample holds some 590,000 distinct CDR3 sequences, almost 40% seen once. Sample: cultured PBMCs, taken from culture after CMV antigen stimulation. The receptors originated from a human donor in good health (CMV status not recorded). Some clones in this sample may be carry-over from other donors' samples.

In this sample, this clonotype turned up once. The V gene is TRBV18, the J gene TRBJ2-2, with D uncertain. The CDR3 has 12 amino acids. The germline V gene encodes CDR1 KGHSH and CDR2 LQKENI. Between the trimmed V and J ends, which lost 2 bases and 8 bases, there was a span of 6 bases. In DNA, the CDR3 is TGTGCCAGCTCACCAAGGATGGGGGAGCTGTTTTTT. Its protein is CASSPRMGELFF. Full variable domain (remainder filled in from reference TRBV18 and TRBJ2-2): NAGVMQNPRHLVRRRGQEARLRCSPMKGHSHVYWYRQLPEEGLKFMVYLQKENIIDESGMPKERFSAEFPKEGPSILRIQQVVRGDSAAYFCASSPRMGELFFGEGSRLTVL.

The genes are TRBV27 and TRBJ1-6; D is unresolved. The ends were cut back, 5 bases at V and 0 bases at J, with 14 bases in the middle. The CDR3 is 17 residues long. CDR1 MNHEY and CDR2 SMNVEV come from the germline V gene (reference sequence). CDR3 coding DNA: TGTGCCAGCAGTCCCGGGCCTTGGGGCTCCTATAATTCACCCCTCCACTTT. Translating it yields CASSPGPWGSYNSPLHF.

The J gene is TRBJ1-2, the V gene TRBV5-6; TRBD1 is a possible D gene (5 bases). The CDR3 is made up of 14 amino acids. Trimming left V 0 bases short and J 5 bases short, with 11 bases between. The germline CDR1 and CDR2 sequences are SGHDT and YYEEEE. The CDR3 nucleotides are TGTGCCAGCAGCTTGGCCGAGGGGAGGTATGGCTACACCTTC. Translated: CASSLAEGRYGYTF.

The chain uses TRBV7-9 and TRBJ2-3; possible D gene TRBD2, 6 bases. The CDR3 runs to 15 residues. CDR1 is SEHNR and CDR2 is FQNEAQ in the germline V gene (reference sequence). V was pared by 2 bases and J by 5 bases, with 14 bases between. The CDR3 coding sequence is TGTGCCAGCAGCTTATACTCGGAAGCGGGAGATACGCAGTATTTT. Protein product: CASSLYSEAGDTQYF.

This clonotype was counted a few times. J is TRBJ2-5 and V is TRBV25-1; possible D gene TRBD2, 5 bases. The CDR3 extends over 15 amino acids. Trimming removed 6 bases from V and 5 bases from J, with 19 bases in between. CDR1 and CDR2 (germline): MGHDK, SYGVNS. Written as DNA, the CDR3 is TGTGCCAGCAGCCCCAGTGAGGGCGTGACGGAGACCCAGTACTTC. Protein product: CASSPSEGVTETQYF.

The J gene is TRBJ2-7, the V gene TRBV7-2, with TRBD1 matching 7 bases. The CDR3 contains 15 residues. Germline CDR1 is SGHTA and CDR2 is FQGNSA. V shed 2 bases, J shed 1 base, and the junction held 5 bases outside the gene matches. CDR3 residues: CASSLQGERSYEQYF. For the CDR3, the DNA is TGTGCCAGCAGCTTACAGGGGGAGAGATCCTACGAGCAGTACTTC.

The rearrangement joins TRBV20-1 to TRBJ2-2; 10 nucleotides match TRBD1. This CDR3 is 15 amino acids long. Germline CDR1 is DFQATT and CDR2 is SNEGSKA (reference sequence). V lost 0 bases to trimming and J lost 5 bases; unmatched junction nucleotides: 3. The CDR3 DNA sequence: TGCAGTGCTAGAGATTGGGGACAGGGGACCGGGGAGCTGTTTTTT. This sequence encodes CSARDWGQGTGELFF.

Concerning this clonotype: The junction does not match germline at one end; this may be a read error. V and J are TRBV4-1 and TRBJ2-5; 12 positions match TRBD2. In germline, CDR1 is MGHRA, CDR2 YSYEKL. The CDR3 is 17 residues long. CDR3 residues: CASSQGLAGGPGVTQYF. CDR3 DNA: TGTGCCAGCAGCCAAGGGCTAGCGGGGGGGCCGGGCGTGACCCAGTACTTC.

This clonotype was picked up many times. This chain joins TRBV6-1 and TRBJ1-1; maybe TRBD1 (6 bases). The CDR3 consists of 14 residues. Germline assignment: CDR1 MNHNS and CDR2 SASEGT. Trimming shortened V by 5 bases and J by 1 base, and 11 bases separated the two germline ends. The CDR3 protein is CASSLQGRNTEAFF. CDR3 in DNA: TGTGCCAGCAGTTTACAGGGACGGAACACTGAAGCTTTCTTT.

This chain joins TRBV7-9 and TRBJ1-4, with TRBD1 matching 10 bases. This CDR3 region has 15 residues. Germline V lookup: CDR1 SEHNR, CDR2 FQNEAQ (reference sequence). With V trimmed by 5 bases and J by 8 bases, 8 bases remained unmatched. The CDR3 DNA is TGTGCCAGCAGCCCCGACAGGGGGCTGGGGGAAAAACTGTTTTTT. Translated: CASSPDRGLGEKLFF.

The rearrangement joins TRBV20-1 to TRBJ2-1, with D possibly matching TRBD2 (7 bases). The germline V gene encodes CDR1 DFQATT and CDR2 SNEGSKA (reference sequence). V lost 6 bases to trimming and J lost 7 bases, with 16 bases between them. CDR3 length equals 13 residues. CDR3 sequence reads: CSAVRGGKNEQFF. The CDR3 coding sequence is TGCAGTGCAGTAAGGGGGGGAAAAAATGAGCAGTTCTTC.

The rearrangement uses TRBV7-8 and TRBJ2-3, with D perhaps TRBD2 (5 bases). Trimming cost V 7 bases and J 0 bases, with 14 bases left between them. The germline V gene encodes CDR1 SGHVS and CDR2 FQNEAQ. CDR3 length equals 15 residues. CDR3 nucleotide sequence: TGTGCCAGCAAGAGTGCAGCGGTAAGCACAGATACGCAGTATTTT. It encodes CASKSAAVSTDTQYF.

The gene calls are TRBV12-3 or TRBV12-4 and TRBJ2-3; D is perhaps TRBD1 (5 bases). Trimming left V 5 bases short and J 8 bases short, with 17 bases between. This CDR3 has 14 amino acids. The DNA of the CDR3 is TGTGCCAGCAGTACGAGTACAGGCCATGGTACGCAGTATTTT. Residues: CASSTSTGHGTQYF.

At least ten counts were recorded for this clonotype. The rearrangement uses TRBV28 and TRBJ2-7, with D tentatively TRBD1 (6 bases). Trimming removed 1 base at V and 6 bases at J, with 13 bases between. There are 14 residues in the CDR3. CDR1 MDHEN and CDR2 SYDVKM come from the germline V gene. The CDR3: CASSLSPQGSEQYF. Here the CDR3 DNA reads TGTGCCAGCAGTTTATCTCCCCAGGGGAGCGAGCAGTACTTC.

In its sample, this clonotype was seen a few times. The chain employs TRBV4-3 and TRBJ1-1, with 10 bases lining up with TRBD1. The CDR3 spans 17 residues. With V trimmed by 1 base and J by 4 bases, 9 bases remained unmatched. Germline-derived CDR1 and CDR2 are LGHNA and YSLEER. CDR3 sequence (DNA): TGCGCCAGCAGCCAAGTCGCGGGACAGGGGAGCGGCACTGAAGCTTTCTTT. This codes for CASSQVAGQGSGTEAFF.